The next 31 T cell receptor beta chains were all read from a single sample in a study of T cells in Graves' hyperthyroidism and ophthalmopathy. Amplification of TCR beta CDR3 regions used RNA as the template. HTBI primers were used for first-round RT-PCR of the TCR CDR3. One entry per CDR3 protein, called by TCRdb with MiXCR from the multiplex PCR reads. Of about 400,000 distinct CDR3 sequences in the sample, 14% to 15% were seen once. Sequencing was done on a sample of blood. The origin of the receptors is a man younger than 35 with Graves' ophthalmopathy.

The rearrangement joins TRBV12-3 or TRBV12-4 to TRBJ2-7; 7 bases fit TRBD1. The CDR3 totals 15 residues. The V and J ends lost 4 bases and 1 base, in that order; junction bases with no gene match: 7. The CDR3 DNA follows: TGTGCCAGCAGTTCCCCGGGACAGTTATCCTACGAGCAGTACTTC. It yields the protein CASSSPGQLSYEQYF.

In this sample, this clonotype turned up many times. The rearrangement uses TRBV20-1 and TRBJ2-2; the D gene is possibly TRBD1 (5 bases). The V gene's germline CDR1 is DFQATT and CDR2 SNEGSKA (reference sequence). V was clipped by 3 bases and J by 0 bases, with 8 bases between them. The CDR3 runs 14 residues. CDR3 bases: TGCAGTGCTAGTGGCAGGGCGAACACCGGGGAGCTGTTTTTT. Amino acid sequence: CSASGRANTGELFF.

This clonotype was counted at least ten times. The V gene is TRBV18, the J gene TRBJ2-3, with 7 nucleotides matching TRBD1. The CDR3 totals 16 residues. Germline V gene lookup returns CDR1 KGHSH and CDR2 LQKENI. V lost 6 bases and J lost 4; bases outside the gene matches: 13. The CDR3 DNA follows: TGTGCCAGCTCTCTACGACAGGGACCAGGGGCAGATACGCAGTATTTT. Protein: CASSLRQGPGADTQYF.

This clonotype was detected only a few times. V usage is TRBV3-1 and J usage is TRBJ2-2; 9 bases agree with TRBD1. V shed 4 bases and J 5 bases; nucleotides not matched to a gene: 11. The CDR3 is made up of 17 amino acids. CDR1 and CDR2 from the germline V gene are LGHDT and YNNKEL (reference sequence). The CDR3 is CASSPWQGQGYTGELFF. The CDR3 region has the DNA TGTGCCAGCAGCCCGTGGCAGGGACAGGGATATACCGGGGAGCTGTTTTTT.

The sample holds many counts of this clonotype. This sequence joins TRBV6-2 or TRBV6-3 and TRBJ1-1, with 7 bases matching TRBD1. This CDR3 is built from 13 residues. Germline trimming cut 5 bases from V and 3 bases from J; bases unmatched to any gene: 3. In germline, CDR1 is MNHEY, CDR2 SVGEGT. For the CDR3, the DNA is TGTGCCAGCAGTCACAGGGGTTACACTGAAGCTTTCTTT. Translation gives CASSHRGYTEAFF.

This clonotype showed up many times. This chain joins TRBV24-1 and TRBJ2-7; D gene uncertain. Deletions cut 5 bases from V and 1 base from J, with 5 bases between. The germline V gene encodes CDR1 KGHDR and CDR2 SFDVKD. The CDR3 covers 12 residues. The DNA for the CDR3 is TGTGCCACCAGTGGGGGTTCCTACGAGCAGTACTTC. Protein: CATSGGSYEQYF.

The genes are TRBV6-1 and TRBJ2-2; TRBD2 might be the D (5 bases). The CDR3 has 15 residues. V was shortened by 2 bases and J by 0 bases, with 7 bases between the two germline ends. In germline, CDR1 is MNHNS, CDR2 SASEGT. The CDR3 DNA is TGTGCCAGCAGTGAATTAGCGACGAACACCGGGGAGCTGTTTTTT. Translation gives CASSELATNTGELFF.

This clonotype has ten or more counts. V is TRBV10-3 and J is TRBJ1-1; D is possibly TRBD1 (5 bases). Trimming removed 0 bases from V and 2 bases from J, with 10 bases in between. The V gene's germline CDR1 is ENHRY and CDR2 SYGVKD. This CDR3 has 15 residues. This CDR3 reads CAISESMRGNTEAFF. In DNA form, the CDR3 reads TGTGCCATCAGTGAGTCGATGAGGGGCAACACTGAAGCTTTCTTT.

The chain joins TRBV5-1 to TRBJ2-1; either TRBD1 or TRBD2 may fit D (7 bases each). This CDR3 has 15 residues. V dropped 4 bases and J dropped 5 bases, with 16 bases sitting between them. Germline CDR1 is SGHRS and CDR2 is YFSETQ. This CDR3 reads CASSQGVAGDNEQFF. The CDR3 region has the DNA TGCGCCAGCAGCCAGGGGGTAGCGGGTGACAATGAGCAGTTCTTC.

The chain combines TRBV20-1 with TRBJ2-7; D is possibly TRBD2 (5 bases). V lost 0 bases to trimming and J lost 1 base, with 10 bases between them. Germline V lookup: CDR1 DFQATT, CDR2 SNEGSKA (reference sequence). This CDR3 comprises 14 residues. The CDR3 is CSARDTRESYEQYF. The DNA of the CDR3 is TGCAGTGCTAGAGATACGAGGGAGTCCTACGAGCAGTACTTC.

A note on this clonotype: This may arise from a read error, as a much more abundant clone is one base away. J is TRBJ1-4 and V is TRBV15, with 7 positions matching TRBD1. The V gene's germline CDR1 is LNHNV and CDR2 YYDKDF (reference sequence). CDR3 length equals 15 residues. CDR3 in DNA: TGTGCCATCAGCAGATACAGGGGAAGTGGAGAAAAACTGTTTTTT. The encoded protein is CAISRYRGSGEKLFF.

As to this clonotype: Relative to the germline gene, one junction end is altered; a read error may explain this. This chain links TRBV7-2 with TRBJ2-7; D possibly corresponds to TRBD2 (5 bases). The CDR3 loop spans 16 amino acids. Germline CDR1 and CDR2: SGHTA and FQGNSA. The CDR3 region is CASSLGSAVNYYEQYF. The DNA of the CDR3 is TGTGCCAGCAGCTTAGGCTCAGCGGTGAACTACTACGAGCAGTACTTT.

This clonotype has ten or more counts. The rearrangement uses TRBV10-3 and TRBJ2-5; perhaps D is TRBD1 or TRBD2 (6 bases each). This CDR3 spans 12 amino acids. The V end was cut by 3 bases, the J end by 5 bases, with 7 bases between. The germline V gene encodes CDR1 ENHRY and CDR2 SYGVKD. CDR3 in amino acids: CAISEGGETQYF. The DNA of the CDR3 is TGTGCCATCAGTGAAGGGGGGGAGACCCAGTACTTC.

This clonotype was seen a single time. The chain links TRBV27 to TRBJ1-2, with 11 nucleotides matching TRBD1. After removal of 7 bases from V and 7 bases from J, the junction contained 14 bases not matched to a gene. The CDR3 sequence is 16 residues long. Per the germline V gene, CDR1 is MNHEY and CDR2 is SMNVEV (reference sequence). CDR3 residues: CASKEETGTGGLGYTF. CDR3 bases: TGTGCCAGCAAGGAGGAGACCGGGACAGGGGGACTTGGCTACACCTTC.

The chain is built from TRBV6-7 and TRBJ2-5; D not certain. TRBV6-7 is an open reading frame whose function is uncertain. Trimming cost V 5 bases and J 1 base, with 11 bases left between them. This CDR3 spans 14 amino acids. The CDR3 sequence is CASSGYRAQETQYF. CDR3 nucleotide sequence: TGTGCCAGCAGTGGGTACCGGGCCCAAGAGACCCAGTACTTC.

In regard to this clonotype: Just one base apart from a much larger clone, this may be a read error. The gene calls are TRBV20-1 and TRBJ2-7; 8 positions match TRBD1. The V segment lost 3 bases and the J segment 3 bases; nucleotides outside the gene matches: 4. The CDR3 runs to 13 residues. The V gene's germline CDR1 is DFQATT and CDR2 SNEGSKA (reference sequence). CDR3 DNA sequence: TGCAGTGCTAGTGCGGACAGGGACTACGAGCAGTACTTC. Its protein product is CSASADRDYEQYF.

This clonotype was counted at least ten times. The chain recombines TRBV20-1 with TRBJ2-1; D is unclear. The V end lost 3 bases, the J end lost 0 bases, and 6 bases lay between the germline ends. The CDR3 sequence is 13 residues long. The germline gives CDR1 DFQATT, CDR2 SNEGSKA (reference sequence). CDR3 residues: CSASVSSYNEQFF. CDR3 DNA: TGCAGTGCTAGCGTGAGCTCCTACAATGAGCAGTTCTTC.

The table lists this clonotype with a few counts. The V and J genes are TRBV6-1 and TRBJ2-7; 9 nucleotides align to TRBD1. This CDR3 spans 13 amino acids. The V gene end was trimmed by 10 bases and the J gene end by 7 bases; junction bases not matched to a gene: 11. Germline loops: CDR1 MNHNS, CDR2 SASEGT. Here the CDR3 DNA reads TGTGCCATTCCCGGGACAGGGTCGTGGGAGCAGTACTTC. Protein: CAIPGTGSWEQYF.

V and J are TRBV12-3 or TRBV12-4 and TRBJ2-1, with TRBD1 matching over 8 bases. The CDR3 length is 15 residues. The ends lost 6 bases at V and 4 bases at J; junction bases unmatched: 8. CDR3 sequence: CASSRQGLQYNEQFF. The CDR3 bases are TGTGCCAGCAGCCGACAGGGGTTGCAATACAATGAGCAGTTCTTC.

J is TRBJ2-7 and V is TRBV13, with D perhaps TRBD2 (6 bases). The germline V gene encodes CDR1 PRHDT and CDR2 FYEKMQ (reference sequence). The V and J ends lost 3 bases and 0 bases respectively, with 18 bases between them. This CDR3 is 17 amino acids long. This CDR3 is CASSFGGMGSFSYEQYF. In DNA form, the CDR3 reads TGTGCCAGCAGCTTTGGCGGGATGGGGTCATTCTCCTACGAGCAGTACTTC. The full variable domain, in which reference TRBV13 and TRBJ2-7 provide the parts outside the CDR3, is AAGVIQSPRHLIKEKRETATLKCYPIPRHDTVYWYQQGPGQDPQFLISFYEKMQSDKGSIPDRFSAQQFSDYHSELNMSSLELGDSALYFCASSFGGMGSFSYEQYFGPGTRLTVT.

The V call is TRBV5-5, the J call TRBJ2-1; 10 nucleotides agree with TRBD2. J was trimmed by 9 bases and V by 5 bases; bases with no gene match: 5. The CDR3 totals 13 residues. The germline gives CDR1 SGHKS, CDR2 YYEKEE (reference sequence). As DNA, the CDR3 is TGTGCCAGCAGTCAGCGGGGGGGCAGTGAGCAGTTCTTC. This sequence encodes CASSQRGGSEQFF.

J is TRBJ2-5 and V is TRBV19; D not resolved. Trimming took 3 bases from V and 0 from J, leaving 14 bases between them. Germline V lookup: CDR1 LNHDA, CDR2 SQIVND (reference sequence). This CDR3 region has 16 residues. CDR3 region: CASSIRSSAHQETQYF. CDR3 nucleotides: TGTGCCAGTAGTATCCGATCTAGTGCACACCAAGAGACCCAGTACTTC. The full variable domain, in which reference TRBV19 and TRBJ2-5 provide the parts outside the CDR3, is DGGITQSPKYLFRKEGQNVTLSCEQNLNHDAMYWYRQDPGQGLRLIYYSQIVNDFQKGDIAEGYSVSREKKESFPLTVTSAQKNPTAFYLCASSIRSSAHQETQYFGPGTRLLVL.

This clonotype was picked up a small number of times. V gene TRBV18 combines with J gene TRBJ1-5, with D maybe TRBD1 (5 bases). The CDR3 covers 16 residues. The V end lost 2 bases, the J end lost 6 bases, and 17 bases lay between the germline ends. Germline CDR1 KGHSH, CDR2 LQKENI. In nucleotides, the CDR3 is TGTGCCAGCTCACCATATAAATGGGGGTTGGGTCAGCCCCAGCATTTT. Translated: CASSPYKWGLGQPQHF.

This clonotype was picked up many times. The chain carries TRBV20-1 and TRBJ2-7; maybe TRBD2 (5 bases). Trimming removed 6 bases at V and 0 bases at J, with 15 bases between. This CDR3 spans 14 amino acids. The germline gives CDR1 DFQATT, CDR2 SNEGSKA (reference sequence). As DNA, the CDR3 is TGCAGTGCCGAGGGAGAGGACGGCTCCTACGAGCAGTACTTC. Its protein is CSAEGEDGSYEQYF.

Many counts were recorded for this clonotype. CDR3 bases: TGTGCCTGGAGCGGGGGGGCCGGTACGCAGTATTTT. Translation: CAWSGGAGTQYF. The rearrangement links TRBV30 to TRBJ2-3; 8 nucleotides line up with TRBD2. CDR3 size: 12 residues. The V segment lost 3 bases and the J segment 8 bases; nucleotides outside the gene matches: 4. CDR1 is GTSNPN and CDR2 is SVGIG in the germline V gene (reference sequence).

This clonotype was counted ten times or more. The chain couples TRBV12-3 or TRBV12-4 to TRBJ1-1; D unresolved. V was cut by 3 bases and J by 6 bases, with 17 bases left in between. The CDR3 has 15 residues. The CDR3 protein is CASSLSQVFWAEAFF. CDR3 sequence (DNA): TGTGCCAGCAGTTTGAGTCAGGTTTTCTGGGCTGAAGCTTTCTTT.

The table lists this clonotype with a count of one. This chain joins TRBV7-9 and TRBJ1-1, with 8 bases aligning to TRBD1. The CDR3 has 14 amino acids. Germline V CDR1 and CDR2: SEHNR, FQNEAQ (reference sequence). Trimming took 4 bases from V and 7 from J; bases not matched to a gene: 8. CDR3 sequence reads: CASSSGTGMVEAFF. The CDR3 DNA sequence: TGTGCCAGCAGCTCTGGGACAGGAATGGTTGAAGCTTTCTTT.

The chain combines TRBV19 with TRBJ2-1; 10 bases line up with TRBD2. CDR1 LNHDA and CDR2 SQIVND come from the germline V gene (reference sequence). Trimming removed 2 bases from V and 8 bases from J; junction bases left unmatched: 9. The CDR3 has 16 residues. CDR3 nucleotide sequence: TGTGCCAGTAGTATACGGCGCCTAGCGGGGGTGGATGAGCAGTTCTTC. Its translation: CASSIRRLAGVDEQFF.

The chain combines TRBV28 with TRBJ2-3; 7 bases align to TRBD2. V lost 7 bases, J lost 4 bases, and 17 bases stayed unmatched. The V gene's germline CDR1 is MDHEN and CDR2 SYDVKM. The CDR3 covers 17 residues. CDR3 sequence: CASNPLGAGVASDTQYF. The CDR3 region has the DNA TGTGCCAGCAACCCCCTCGGGGCGGGAGTTGCTTCAGATACGCAGTATTTT. The entire variable domain, with the rest obtained from reference TRBV28 and TRBJ2-3, is as follows: DVKVTQSSRYLVKRTGEKVFLECVQDMDHENMFWYRQDPGLGLRLIYFSYDVKMKEKGDIPEGYSVSREKKERFSLILESASTNQTSMYLCASNPLGAGVASDTQYFGPGTRLTVL.

This clonotype was counted many times. The V call is TRBV12-3 or TRBV12-4, the J call TRBJ1-2, with a tentative D call TRBD1 (5 bases). Deletions cut 7 bases from V and 4 bases from J, with 19 bases between. This CDR3 is built from 15 residues. CDR3 DNA: TGTGCCAGCACCTATACAATGGGGCTGGCCTATGGCTACACCTTC. It translates to CASTYTMGLAYGYTF.

The gene calls are TRBV7-9 and TRBJ2-7; 15 bases line up with TRBD2. The CDR3 consists of 17 residues. After removal of 5 bases from V and 1 base from J, the junction contained 6 bases not matched to a gene. Germline lookup yields CDR1 SEHNR and CDR2 FQNEAQ (reference sequence). The CDR3 here is CASSLRTSGGESYEQYF. For the CDR3, the DNA is TGTGCCAGCAGCCTCCGGACTAGCGGGGGGGAATCCTACGAGCAGTACTTC.